Presented here are 22 T cell receptor beta chains from one specimen sequenced in a study of regulatory T cells in long-lasting Graves disease. Relying on iRepertoire HTBI primers and Arm-PCR of CDR3 regions, the team built TCR beta libraries. One entry per CDR3 protein results from TCRdb running MiXCR on the multiplex PCR reads. The sample has around 430,000 distinct CDR3 sequences; approximately 23% are singletons. The time point here: persistent/refractory GD, antithyroid drugs over 5 years with positive TRAb. Researchers made the TCR library from RNA that was extracted from PBMCs. Sequences were derived from peripheral blood mononuclear cells (PBMCs), sampled when the disease was refractory, from a patient treated with antithyroid drugs. The receptor source for this set is a female donor with Graves disease.

This sequence joins TRBV7-2 and TRBJ2-7, with D perhaps assigned TRBD1 or TRBD2 (5 bases each). Germline CDR1 is SGHTA and CDR2 is FQGNSA. Trimming took 7 bases from V and 10 from J, leaving 26 bases between them. The CDR3 is made up of 15 amino acids. CDR3 region: CASTPGEGSLREQYF. CDR3 bases: TGTGCCAGCACTCCTGGTGAGGGGTCGCTACGAGAACAGTACTTC.

In its sample, this clonotype was seen many times. V gene TRBV7-2 combines with J gene TRBJ2-2; D is uncertain. V was shortened by 2 bases and J by 2 bases, with 9 bases between the two germline ends. Germline V gene sequence: CDR1 SGHTA, CDR2 FQGNSA. The CDR3 has 15 amino acids. For the CDR3, the DNA is TGTGCCAGCAGCTTACTGGGCCATAACACCGGGGAGCTGTTTTTT. Protein sequence: CASSLLGHNTGELFF.

This clonotype was detected once. A much larger clonotype is one base distant, so this may be a read error. This chain uses TRBV29-1 with TRBJ2-5; 12 bases match TRBD1. The CDR3 has 15 amino acids. Germline-derived CDR1 and CDR2 are SQVTM and ANQGSEA. DNA of the CDR3: TGCAGCGTTGAAGACGGGACAGGGGGCCGAGAGGCCCAGTACTTC. It specifies CSVEDGTGGREAQYF.

V usage is TRBV7-8 and J usage is TRBJ2-1; TRBD2 matches 7 bases. The CDR3 is 13 residues long. With V trimmed by 4 bases and J by 8 bases, 5 bases remained unmatched. CDR1 SGHVS and CDR2 FQNEAQ come from the germline V gene. The CDR3 coding sequence is TGTGCCAGCAGCTCAGGGAGGGGTGATGAGCAGTTCTTC. It specifies CASSSGRGDEQFF.

This clonotype was seen only a few times. The genes are TRBV12-3 or TRBV12-4 and TRBJ2-1; the D call may be TRBD1 or TRBD2 (5 bases each). The CDR3 runs 14 residues. Deletions cut 3 bases from V and 6 bases from J, with 12 bases between. For the CDR3, the DNA is TGTGCCAGCAGTTTTGTGGGGGAGCTCAATGAGCAGTTCTTC. This gives the protein CASSFVGELNEQFF.

The chain uses TRBV6-1 and TRBJ2-5, with 8 nucleotides matching TRBD2. Germline lookup yields CDR1 MNHNS and CDR2 SASEGT. After removal of 9 bases from V and 5 bases from J, the junction contained 14 bases not matched to a gene. The CDR3 covers 15 residues. This CDR3 reads CASMKAGGSRETQYF. The CDR3 DNA reads TGTGCCAGTATGAAGGCGGGGGGCTCGAGGGAGACCCAGTACTTC.

The sample holds many counts of this clonotype. This rearrangement joins TRBV7-2 to TRBJ1-1, with unresolved D. CDR3 length: 15 residues. V lost 3 bases to trimming and J lost 4 bases, with 15 bases between them. Germline CDR1 SGHTA, CDR2 FQGNSA. CDR3 bases: TGTGCCAGCAGCTTCACGACGGGCATTTCCACTGAAGCTTTCTTT. It is translated as CASSFTTGISTEAFF.

This clonotype has more than one count but fewer than ten. V gene TRBV20-1 combines with J gene TRBJ1-6; 10 bases fit TRBD1. Germline CDR1 is DFQATT and CDR2 is SNEGSKA (reference sequence). Germline trimming cut 0 bases from V and 0 bases from J; bases unmatched to any gene: 8. The CDR3 is 19 amino acids. The DNA of the CDR3 is TGCAGTGCTAGAGATTTGGGACAGGGGCTCCGCTCCTATAATTCACCCCTCCACTTT. Translation gives CSARDLGQGLRSYNSPLHF.

The chain links TRBV9 to TRBJ2-5, with 8 bases matching TRBD2. Germline lookup yields CDR1 SGDLS and CDR2 YYNGEE. The junction had 8 bases not matched to a gene; V was cut back by 2 bases and J by 2 bases. This CDR3 is built from 16 residues. The CDR3 loop is CASSVLAGPTQETQYF. The CDR3, as DNA: TGTGCCAGCAGCGTCCTAGCGGGCCCTACTCAAGAGACCCAGTACTTC. Combining the CDR3 with reference TRBV9 and TRBJ2-5 gives the whole variable domain DSGVTQTPKHLITATGQRVTLRCSPRSGDLSVYWYQQSLDQGLQFLIQYYNGEERAKGNILERFSAQQFPDLHSELNLSSLELGDSALYFCASSVLAGPTQETQYFGPGTRLLVL.

V gene TRBV7-2 combines with J gene TRBJ2-7; D may be TRBD1 (6 bases). V was clipped by 4 bases and J by 0 bases, with 10 bases between them. From germline, CDR1 is SGHTA and CDR2 FQGNSA. The CDR3 consists of 14 residues. The CDR3 DNA is TGTGCCAGCAGCTATAGACAGGCCTCCTACGAGCAGTACTTC. This codes for CASSYRQASYEQYF.

J is TRBJ2-7 and V is TRBV5-5; possibly TRBD1 or TRBD2 for D (5 bases each). The CDR3 sequence is 14 residues long. The germline gives CDR1 SGHKS, CDR2 YYEKEE (reference sequence). V was clipped by 4 bases and J by 2 bases, with 13 bases between them. Written as DNA, the CDR3 is TGTGCCAGCAGCCGGGGTCTAGGGGCCTACGAGCAGTACTTC. Encoded protein: CASSRGLGAYEQYF.

In this sample, this clonotype turned up once. This chain joins TRBV20-1 and TRBJ2-5; 8 bases match TRBD1. The CDR3 length is 16 residues. Germline CDR1 is DFQATT and CDR2 is SNEGSKA (reference sequence). V trimming: 0 bases; J trimming: 4 bases; junction bases outside the gene matches: 10. The CDR3 DNA is TGCAGTGCTAGAGATCGACCCGGACAGGGAGGAGAGACCCAGTACTTC. Amino acids: CSARDRPGQGGETQYF.

The CDR3 here is CASSQQVTGSNTGELFF. For the CDR3, the DNA is TGCGCCAGCAGCCAACAGGTGACTGGATCGAACACCGGGGAGCTGTTTTTT. The J gene is TRBJ2-2, the V gene TRBV4-1; D gene ambiguous. The germline V and J ends were trimmed by 2 bases and 0 bases, with 13 bases remaining between them. This CDR3 contains 17 residues. The germline V gene encodes CDR1 MGHRA and CDR2 YSYEKL.

This clonotype has at least ten counts. The J gene is TRBJ2-6, the V gene TRBV11-2, with D maybe TRBD1 (6 bases). With 3 bases removed from V and 0 bases from J, the gap between germline ends came to 18 bases. This CDR3 is 19 amino acids long. Germline V gene data show CDR1 as SGHAT and CDR2 as FQNNGV. DNA for the CDR3: TGTGCCAGCAGCTTCCTTGGTGGGGGCCTGAGCTCTGGGGCCAACGTCCTGACTTTC. The encoded protein is CASSFLGGGLSSGANVLTF.

In its sample, this clonotype was seen a few times. The V gene is TRBV6-2 or TRBV6-3, the J gene TRBJ1-1; 7 positions agree with TRBD1. The germline V gene has CDR1 MNHEY and CDR2 SVGEGT. V gave up 7 bases and J gave up 10 bases; unmatched junction bases: 12. This CDR3 contains 13 residues. The CDR3 nucleotides read TGTGCCAGCACCCAACCAGGGGGGGCACGAGCTTTCTTT. Protein sequence: CASTQPGGARAFF.

CDR3 protein: CASSSPGTIAEGQYF. The CDR3 region has the DNA TGTGCCAGCAGTTCTCCCGGGACCATCGCGGAGGGGCAGTACTTC. The V call is TRBV3-1, the J call TRBJ2-7; TRBD2 might be the D (6 bases). The CDR3 is 15 amino acids. The V and J ends lost 6 bases and 9 bases respectively, with 24 bases between them. Per germline, CDR1 LGHDT and CDR2 YNNKEL (reference sequence).

The table lists this clonotype with many counts. The CDR3 DNA reads TGTGCCAGCAGTTCCCCGGACAGCTCCTACGAGCAGTACTTC. Protein product: CASSSPDSSYEQYF. The genes are TRBV28 and TRBJ2-7, with D perhaps matching TRBD1 (6 bases). The CDR3 runs 14 residues. The V gene's germline CDR1 is MDHEN and CDR2 SYDVKM. The V gene lost 4 bases and the J gene lost 0 bases, with 10 bases spanning the gap.

The V call is TRBV7-3, the J call TRBJ1-2; D is possibly TRBD1 (6 bases). The V end was cut by 5 bases, the J end by 1 base, with 14 bases between. Germline CDR1 is SGHTA and CDR2 is FQGTGA. This CDR3 is 15 amino acids long. The DNA for the CDR3 is TGTGCCAGCAGCCAAGAGGCGGACAGTAACTATGGCTACACCTTC. Protein sequence: CASSQEADSNYGYTF.

This chain connects TRBV5-6 to TRBJ2-1, with 10 bases identical to TRBD1. V lost 5 bases to trimming and J lost 5 bases; unmatched junction nucleotides: 4. CDR1 and CDR2 from the germline V gene are SGHDT and YYEEEE. The CDR3 consists of 14 residues. This CDR3 reads CASRWTGGNNEQFF. CDR3 coding DNA: TGTGCCAGCAGATGGACAGGGGGGAACAATGAGCAGTTCTTC.

The table lists this clonotype with a few counts. The chain uses TRBV14 and TRBJ1-6; D ambiguous. The CDR3 length is 13 residues. Germline values: CDR1 SGHDN, CDR2 FVKESK. Trimming cost V 0 bases and J 14 bases, with 11 bases left between them. CDR3 bases: TGTGCCAGCAGCCAAGAACGGGGAAGAGCCCTCCACTTT. It codes for CASSQERGRALHF.

The chain uses TRBV20-1 and TRBJ1-5; D remains ambiguous. V lost 3 bases and J lost 2, with 17 bases in between. The CDR3 has 16 amino acids. Germline CDR1 DFQATT, CDR2 SNEGSKA (reference sequence). The CDR3 region has the DNA TGCAGTGCTAGCAATCAGCTGGGCATTGGCAATCAGCCCCAGCATTTT. Translated, it gives CSASNQLGIGNQPQHF.

As for this clonotype: A much larger clone lies a single base off, so this may be a read error. The gene calls are TRBV11-2 and TRBJ2-5, with TRBD2 matching 8 bases. The CDR3 contains 19 residues. Per germline, CDR1 SGHAT and CDR2 FQNNGV. V lost 5 bases, J lost 0 bases, and 17 bases stayed unmatched. CDR3 DNA: TGTGCCAGCAGCGCGGGGGGTCTCAGGGAGATAATGTACCAAGAGACCCAGTACTTC. Amino acid sequence: CASSAGGLREIMYQETQYF.